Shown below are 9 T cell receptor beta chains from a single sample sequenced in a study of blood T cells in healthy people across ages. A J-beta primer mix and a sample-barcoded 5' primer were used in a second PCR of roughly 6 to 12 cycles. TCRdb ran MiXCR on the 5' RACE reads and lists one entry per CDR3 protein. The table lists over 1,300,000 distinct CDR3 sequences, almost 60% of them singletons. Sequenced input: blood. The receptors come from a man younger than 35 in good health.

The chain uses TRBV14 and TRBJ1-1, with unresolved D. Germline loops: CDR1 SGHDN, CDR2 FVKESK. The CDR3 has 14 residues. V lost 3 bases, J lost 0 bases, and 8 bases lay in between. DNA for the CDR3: TGTGCCAGCAGCCACGGACCTTTGAACACTGAAGCTTTCTTT. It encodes CASSHGPLNTEAFF.

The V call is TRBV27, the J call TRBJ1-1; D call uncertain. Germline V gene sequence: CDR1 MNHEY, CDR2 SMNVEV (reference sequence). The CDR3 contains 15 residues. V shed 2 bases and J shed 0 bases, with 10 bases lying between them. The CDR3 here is CASSLGDGVNTEAFF. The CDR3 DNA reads TGTGCCAGCAGTTTAGGGGATGGGGTGAACACTGAAGCTTTCTTT.

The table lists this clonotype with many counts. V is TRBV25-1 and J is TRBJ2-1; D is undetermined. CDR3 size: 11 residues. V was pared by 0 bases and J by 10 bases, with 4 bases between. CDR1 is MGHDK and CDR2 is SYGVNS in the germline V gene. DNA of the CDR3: TGTGCCAGCAGTGAATATACCGAGCAGTTCTTC. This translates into CASSEYTEQFF. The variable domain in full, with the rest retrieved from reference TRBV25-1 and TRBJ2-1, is EADIYQTPRYLVIGTGKKITLECSQTMGHDKMYWYQQDPGMELHLIHYSYGVNSTEKGDLSSESTVSRIRTEHFPLTLESARPSHTSQYLCASSEYTEQFFGPGTRLTVL.

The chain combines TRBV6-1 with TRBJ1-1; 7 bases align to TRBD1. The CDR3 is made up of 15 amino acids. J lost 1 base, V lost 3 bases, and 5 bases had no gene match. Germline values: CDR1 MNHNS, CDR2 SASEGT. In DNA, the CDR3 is TGTGCCAGCAGTGAGGGACGACAGGGGAACACTGAAGCTTTCTTT. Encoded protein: CASSEGRQGNTEAFF.

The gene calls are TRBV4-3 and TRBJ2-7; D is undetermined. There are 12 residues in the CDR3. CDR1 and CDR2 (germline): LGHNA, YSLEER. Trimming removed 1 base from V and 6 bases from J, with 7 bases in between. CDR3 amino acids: CASSQADGEQYF. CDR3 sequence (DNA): TGCGCCAGCAGCCAAGCCGACGGCGAGCAGTACTTC.

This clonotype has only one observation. The DNA of the CDR3 is TGCGCCAGCAGCCAAGGAGACAGGGAGGGGAACGAGCAGTACTTC. Residues: CASSQGDREGNEQYF. V usage is TRBV4-1 and J usage is TRBJ2-7; D is possibly TRBD1 or TRBD2 (7 bases each). Germline CDR1 is MGHRA and CDR2 is YSYEKL. The V gene lost 1 base and the J gene lost 5 bases, with 15 bases spanning the gap. The CDR3 sequence is 15 residues long.

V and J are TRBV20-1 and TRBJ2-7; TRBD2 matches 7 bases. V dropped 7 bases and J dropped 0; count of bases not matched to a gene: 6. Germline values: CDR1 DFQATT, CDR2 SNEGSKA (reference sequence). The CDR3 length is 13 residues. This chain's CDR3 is CSVRGLSSYEQYF. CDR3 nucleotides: TGCAGTGTCCGGGGACTATCCTCCTACGAGCAGTACTTC.

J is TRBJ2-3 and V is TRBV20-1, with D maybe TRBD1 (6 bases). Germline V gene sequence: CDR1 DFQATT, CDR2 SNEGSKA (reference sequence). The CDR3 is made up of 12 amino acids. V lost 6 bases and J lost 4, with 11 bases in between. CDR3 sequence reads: CSAPNRADTQYF. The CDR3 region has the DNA TGCAGTGCCCCCAACAGGGCAGATACGCAGTATTTT.

CDR3 coding DNA: TGCGCCAGCAGCCAAGATCAGGGAATTATCTACTATGGCTACACCTTC. Translated, it gives CASSQDQGIIYYGYTF. The V call is TRBV4-3, the J call TRBJ1-2; TRBD1 might be the D (5 bases). The germline gives CDR1 LGHNA, CDR2 YSLEER. The CDR3 is 16 amino acids. V lost 0 bases and J 3 bases, leaving 14 bases between the germline ends.